This T cell receptor (beta chain) derives from a study of response to subunit inactivated influenza vaccine. Study results and caveats: The authors suggested that few new T cells are recruited per seasonal influenza vaccination.

TCRdb reprocessed the RT-PCR reads via MiXCR and lists one record per CDR3 protein. The repertoire holds 590,000 or so distinct CDR3 sequences, with approximately 15% as singletons. This clonotype has at least ten counts. Its antigen is not identified. This TCR was sampled from a man aged 50-60 years who received an inactivated influenza vaccine. Here the sequenced sample was PBMCs from blood, taken around two weeks before vaccination.

CDR3 residues: CSARDGGAGTEAFF. DNA for the CDR3: TGCAGTGCTAGAGACGGGGGCGCGGGGACTGAAGCTTTCTTT. V gene TRBV20-1 combines with J gene TRBJ1-1; TRBD1 might be the D (6 bases). The CDR3 sequence is 14 residues long. V lost 0 bases to trimming and J lost 5 bases, with 13 bases between them. The germline V gene encodes CDR1 DFQATT and CDR2 SNEGSKA (reference sequence).